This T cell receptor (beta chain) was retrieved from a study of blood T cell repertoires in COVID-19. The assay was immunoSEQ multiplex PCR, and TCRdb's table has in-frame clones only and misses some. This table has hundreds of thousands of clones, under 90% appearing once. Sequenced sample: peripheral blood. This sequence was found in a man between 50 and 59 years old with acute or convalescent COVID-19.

Written as DNA, the CDR3 is TGTGCCAGCGGTATAGACAGGGCGTACAATGAGCAGTTCTTC. This encodes CASGIDRAYNEQFF. J is TRBJ2-1 and V is TRBV27; TRBD1 aligns across 7 bases. The CDR3 has 14 amino acids. The germline CDR1 and CDR2 sequences are MNHEY and SMNVEV (reference sequence). Trimming at V came to 8 bases and at J to 4 bases, leaving 8 bases not matched to a gene.